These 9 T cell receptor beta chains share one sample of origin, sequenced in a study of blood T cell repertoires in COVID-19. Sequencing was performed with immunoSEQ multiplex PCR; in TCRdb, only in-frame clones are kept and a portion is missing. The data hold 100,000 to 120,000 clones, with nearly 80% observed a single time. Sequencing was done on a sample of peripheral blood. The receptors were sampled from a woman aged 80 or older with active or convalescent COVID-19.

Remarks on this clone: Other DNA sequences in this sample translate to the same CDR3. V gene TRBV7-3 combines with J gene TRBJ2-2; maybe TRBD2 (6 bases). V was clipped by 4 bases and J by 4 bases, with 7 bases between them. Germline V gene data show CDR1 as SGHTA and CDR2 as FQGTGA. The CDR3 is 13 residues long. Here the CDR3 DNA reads TGTGCCAGCAGCTCCGGGAGCACCGGGGAGCTGTTTTTT. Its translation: CASSSGSTGELFF.

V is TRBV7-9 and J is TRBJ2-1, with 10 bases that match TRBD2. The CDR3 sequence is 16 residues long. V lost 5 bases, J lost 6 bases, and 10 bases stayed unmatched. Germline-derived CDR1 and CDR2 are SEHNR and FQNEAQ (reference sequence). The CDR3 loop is CASSPRWSGRGNEQFF. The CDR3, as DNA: TGTGCCAGCAGCCCGCGGTGGAGCGGGAGGGGCAATGAGCAGTTCTTC.

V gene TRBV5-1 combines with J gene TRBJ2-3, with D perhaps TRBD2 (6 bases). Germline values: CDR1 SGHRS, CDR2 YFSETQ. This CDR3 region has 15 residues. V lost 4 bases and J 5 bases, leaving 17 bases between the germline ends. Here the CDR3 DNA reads TGCGCCAGCAGCACGTCCGGGACCGGGGGAGATACGCAGTATTTT. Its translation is CASSTSGTGGDTQYF.

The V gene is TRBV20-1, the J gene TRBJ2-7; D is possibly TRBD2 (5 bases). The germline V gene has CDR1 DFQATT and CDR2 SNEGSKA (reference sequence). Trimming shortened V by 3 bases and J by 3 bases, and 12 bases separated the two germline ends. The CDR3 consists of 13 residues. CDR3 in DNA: TGCAGTGCTAGTTCAACGGGGTTCTACGAGCAGTACTTC. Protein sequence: CSASSTGFYEQYF.

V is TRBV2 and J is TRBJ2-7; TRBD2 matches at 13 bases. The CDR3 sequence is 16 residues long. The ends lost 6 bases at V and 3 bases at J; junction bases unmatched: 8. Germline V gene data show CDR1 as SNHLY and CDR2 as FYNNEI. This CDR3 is CASSSTTSGRIYEQYF. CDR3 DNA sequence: TGTGCCAGCAGCTCCACGACTAGCGGGAGGATCTACGAGCAGTACTTC.

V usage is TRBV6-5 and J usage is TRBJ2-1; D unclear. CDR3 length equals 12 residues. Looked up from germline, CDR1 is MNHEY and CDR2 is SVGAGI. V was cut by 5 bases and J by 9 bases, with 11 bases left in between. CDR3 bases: TGTGCCAGCAGTCCACCGGGTGTTGAGCAGTTCTTC. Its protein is CASSPPGVEQFF.

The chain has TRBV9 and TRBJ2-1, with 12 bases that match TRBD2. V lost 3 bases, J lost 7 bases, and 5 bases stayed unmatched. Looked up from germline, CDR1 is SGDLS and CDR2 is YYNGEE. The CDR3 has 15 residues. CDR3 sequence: CASSAGLAGNNEQFF. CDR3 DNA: TGTGCCAGCAGCGCCGGACTAGCGGGAAATAATGAGCAGTTCTTC.

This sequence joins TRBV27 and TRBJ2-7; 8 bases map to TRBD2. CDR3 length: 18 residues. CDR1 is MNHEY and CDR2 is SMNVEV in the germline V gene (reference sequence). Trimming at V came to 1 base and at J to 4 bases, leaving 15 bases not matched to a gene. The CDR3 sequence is CASSLYPPFGTSVYEQYF. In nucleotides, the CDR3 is TGTGCCAGCAGTTTATATCCCCCCTTTGGGACTAGTGTATACGAGCAGTACTTC.

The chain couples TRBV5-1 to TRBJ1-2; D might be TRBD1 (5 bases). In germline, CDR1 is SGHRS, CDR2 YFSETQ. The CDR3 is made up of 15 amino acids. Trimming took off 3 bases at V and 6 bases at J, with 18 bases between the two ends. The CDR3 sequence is CASSSAGLLRNGYTF. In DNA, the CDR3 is TGCGCCAGCAGCTCGGCGGGACTCCTGAGAAATGGCTACACCTTC.